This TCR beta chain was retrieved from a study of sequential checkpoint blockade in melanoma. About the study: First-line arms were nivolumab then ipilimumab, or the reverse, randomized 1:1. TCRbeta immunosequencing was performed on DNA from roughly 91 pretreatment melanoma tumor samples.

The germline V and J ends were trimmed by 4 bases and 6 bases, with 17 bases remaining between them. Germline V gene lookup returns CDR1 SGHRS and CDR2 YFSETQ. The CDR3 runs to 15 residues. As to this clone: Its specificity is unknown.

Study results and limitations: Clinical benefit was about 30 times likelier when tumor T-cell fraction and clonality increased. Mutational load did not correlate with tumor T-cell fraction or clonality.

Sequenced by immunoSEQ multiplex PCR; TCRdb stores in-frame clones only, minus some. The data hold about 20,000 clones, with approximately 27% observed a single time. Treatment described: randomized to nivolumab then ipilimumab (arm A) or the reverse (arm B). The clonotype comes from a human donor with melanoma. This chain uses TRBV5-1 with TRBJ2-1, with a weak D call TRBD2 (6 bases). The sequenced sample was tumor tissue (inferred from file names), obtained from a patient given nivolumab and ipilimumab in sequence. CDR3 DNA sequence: TGCGCCAGCAGCCAAAGGACGGGAGAGAGCAATGAGCAGTTCTTC. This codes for CASSQRTGESNEQFF.